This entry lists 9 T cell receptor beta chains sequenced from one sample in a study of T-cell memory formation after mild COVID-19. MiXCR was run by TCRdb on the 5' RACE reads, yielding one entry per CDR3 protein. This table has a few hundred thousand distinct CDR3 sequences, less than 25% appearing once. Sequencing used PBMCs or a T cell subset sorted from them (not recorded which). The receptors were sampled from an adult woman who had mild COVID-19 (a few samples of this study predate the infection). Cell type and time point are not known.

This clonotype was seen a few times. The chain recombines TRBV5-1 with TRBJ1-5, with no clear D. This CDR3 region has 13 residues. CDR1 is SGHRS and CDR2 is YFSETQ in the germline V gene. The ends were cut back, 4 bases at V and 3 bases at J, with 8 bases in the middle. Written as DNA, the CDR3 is TGCGCCAGCAGCGGAGATCCCAATCAGCCCCAGCATTTT. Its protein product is CASSGDPNQPQHF.

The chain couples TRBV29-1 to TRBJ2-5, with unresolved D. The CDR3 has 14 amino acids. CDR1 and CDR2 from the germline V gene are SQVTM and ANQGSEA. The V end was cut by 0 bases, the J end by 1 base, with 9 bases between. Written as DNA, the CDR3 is TGCAGCGTTGAAGATTTAGGCCTCCAAGAGACCCAGTACTTC. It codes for CSVEDLGLQETQYF. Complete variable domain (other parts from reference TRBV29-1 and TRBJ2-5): SAVISQKPSRDICQRGTSLTIQCQVDSQVTMMFWYRQQPGQSLTLIATANQGSEATYESGFVIDKFPISRPNLTFSTLTVSNMSPEDSSIYLCSVEDLGLQETQYFGPGTRLLVL.

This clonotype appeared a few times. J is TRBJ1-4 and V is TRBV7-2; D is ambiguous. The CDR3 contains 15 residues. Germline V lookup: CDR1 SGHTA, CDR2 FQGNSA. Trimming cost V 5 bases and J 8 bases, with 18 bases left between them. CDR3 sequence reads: CASSPNRTPGEKLFF. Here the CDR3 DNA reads TGTGCCAGCAGCCCCAATAGAACCCCGGGGGAAAAACTGTTTTTT.

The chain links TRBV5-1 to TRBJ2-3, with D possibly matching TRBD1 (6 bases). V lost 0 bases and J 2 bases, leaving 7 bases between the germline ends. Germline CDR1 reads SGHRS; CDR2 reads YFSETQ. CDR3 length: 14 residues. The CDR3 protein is CASSLGQATDTQYF. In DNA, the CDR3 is TGCGCCAGCAGCTTGGGACAGGCCACAGATACGCAGTATTTT.

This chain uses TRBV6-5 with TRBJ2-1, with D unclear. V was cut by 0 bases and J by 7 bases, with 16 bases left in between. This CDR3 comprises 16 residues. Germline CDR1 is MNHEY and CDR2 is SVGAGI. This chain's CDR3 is CASSYSRLPGLNEQFF. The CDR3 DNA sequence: TGTGCCAGCAGTTACTCTCGGCTCCCCGGTTTGAATGAGCAGTTCTTC.

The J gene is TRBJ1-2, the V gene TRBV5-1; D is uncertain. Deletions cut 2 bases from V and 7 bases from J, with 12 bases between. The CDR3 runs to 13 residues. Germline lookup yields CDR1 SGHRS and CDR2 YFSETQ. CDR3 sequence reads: CASSFGGMGGYTF. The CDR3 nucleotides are TGCGCCAGCAGCTTTGGTGGGATGGGTGGCTACACCTTC. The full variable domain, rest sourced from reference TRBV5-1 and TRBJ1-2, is KAGVTQTPRYLIKTRGQQVTLSCSPISGHRSVSWYQQTPGQGLQFLFEYFSETQRNKGNFPGRFSGRQFSNSRSEMNVSTLELGDSALYLCASSFGGMGGYTFGSGTRLTVV.

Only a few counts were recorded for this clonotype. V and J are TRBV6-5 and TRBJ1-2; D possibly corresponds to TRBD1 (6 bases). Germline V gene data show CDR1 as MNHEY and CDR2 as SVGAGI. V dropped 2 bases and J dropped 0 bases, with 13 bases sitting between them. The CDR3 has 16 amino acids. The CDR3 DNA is TGTGCCAGCAGTTACGGGCAGGGGACAACTAACTATGGCTACACCTTC. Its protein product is CASSYGQGTTNYGYTF.

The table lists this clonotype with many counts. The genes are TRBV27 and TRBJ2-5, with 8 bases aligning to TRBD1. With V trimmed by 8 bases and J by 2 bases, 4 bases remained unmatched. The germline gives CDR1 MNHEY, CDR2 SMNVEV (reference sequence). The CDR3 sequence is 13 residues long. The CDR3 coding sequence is TGTGCCAGCCGTGGACAGGGTCAAGAGACCCAGTACTTC. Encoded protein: CASRGQGQETQYF.

This CDR3 is CASTLDRNSPLHF. As DNA, the CDR3 is TGTGCCAGCACCCTAGACCGGAATTCACCCCTCCACTTT. This sequence joins TRBV28 and TRBJ1-6, with D unclear. V lost 7 bases and J 7 bases, leaving 11 bases between the germline ends. This CDR3 has 13 residues. Germline CDR1 and CDR2: MDHEN and SYDVKM. The full variable domain, rest sourced from reference TRBV28 and TRBJ1-6, is DVKVTQSSRYLVKRTGEKVFLECVQDMDHENMFWYRQDPGLGLRLIYFSYDVKMKEKGDIPEGYSVSREKKERFSLILESASTNQTSMYLCASTLDRNSPLHFGNGTRLTVT.